This T cell receptor (beta chain) was obtained from a study of PD-1 blockade in classical Hodgkin lymphoma (dated by TCRdb to about 2020). The study in broad terms: Nivolumab dosing was 3 mg/kg intravenously every 2 weeks, continuing until either disease progression or unacceptable toxicity. The study used CyTOF and TCR beta sequencing to define a peripheral blood immune signature of response to PD-1 blockade in classical Hodgkin lymphoma.

From V the trimming removes 5 bases and from J it removes 9 bases, while the gene matches leave 15 bases of the junction unaccounted for. Inclusive of the bounding cysteine and phenylalanine, the CDR3 is 17 residues long. Only the CDR3 DNA stays, 51 bases, in frame from base 1. Sequences SGHNT (CDR1) and YENEEA (CDR2) are obtained from the germline V gene. The time point label here, explained by the study, means: cycle 4 day 1 (C4D1), after less than 7 weeks of nivolumab. Every trial patient had relapsed following autologous stem cell transplantation, and prior brentuximab vedotin exposure was what differed among cohorts A, B and C. Using a Miltenyi CD4+ T cell isolation kit, CD4+ T cells were purified from thawed PBMCs through magnetic negative selection. The trial cohort was composed of around 60 patients with relapsed/refractory classical Hodgkin lymphoma, for whom complete response, partial response or progressive disease was recorded as best overall response. In the multi-cohort phase II CheckMate 205 trial, trial patients received single-agent nivolumab. An independent review committee assessed best overall response by applying the 2007 International Working Group response criteria. Trial PBMCs were collected just before the start of nivolumab (C1D1) and during therapy at cycle 2 day 1 and cycle 4 day 1. Peripheral blood was collected in 8 mL Vacutainer Cell Preparation Tubes, from which PBMCs were isolated by centrifugation and then cryopreserved. Purified CD4+ and CD8+ fractions were generated only in cases for which an additional PBMC sample was available. Magnetically labelled cells were depleted on LS columns in a quadroMACS separator, and the flow-through was collected as the purified fraction.

Worth noting for this clone: It has no known antigen specificity. No much larger clone is present one base from it, and per-base qualities are unavailable.

Genomic DNA was extracted with the Qiagen DNeasy kit from unsorted PBMCs and from negatively selected CD4+ and CD8+ fractions. TCR beta CDR3 regions were subjected to amplification by immunoSEQ multiplex PCR with primers that anneal to V and J segments. A synthetic immune receptor repertoire was used to minimize amplification bias, and remaining bias was computationally removed after sequencing. In the original analysis: Custom Python scripts were used to quantify repertoire diversity as the Shannon entropy index. The unsorted, CD4+ and CD8+ repertoires were each analyzed separately, with the exception of combined analyses, where CD4+ and CD8+ sequences were merged in silico. A clone was considered expanded if an increase in frequency of at least 2-fold after treatment relative to C1D1 was found, and a pseudocount of 0.5 was applied to clones undetected at baseline. Singleton clones were defined as clones with 0 or 1 copy at C1D1, and non-singleton clones were defined as clones with 2 or more copies. Clones expanded in unsorted samples were assigned a CD4+, CD8+ or unknown annotation through matching of protein sequences in sorted samples from the same patient. Wilcoxon tests on paired samples were used to test changes in diversity from C1D1 to C4D1. What TCRdb holds here is the immuneACCESS table cut down to in-frame rearrangements. Part of the clones is not present; checked against another copy, under half of the missing clones reflect an unresolved V gene, and the others are unexplained. V and J calls and clone size are given by that table; D and trimming were obtained from the DNA. The sample has some 30,000 clones on record, approximately 79% of them singletons. The leading ten clones occupy about 0.8% of the sample.

On the study overall, not on this receptor specifically: A significant rise by C4D1 was seen in CD4+ but not CD8+ TCR diversity (p=0.0027 vs p=0.16), with the rise being most apparent in complete responders (p=0.02). The study was restricted to a single clinical trial cohort, and the causes of repertoire differences, possibly disease activity or prior therapy, were left undefined. Among trial patients, those achieving complete response had baseline diversity similar to that of newly diagnosed patients, while diversity was significantly lower in partial responders and progressors. Lower diversity was observed in patients in whom nivolumab was started less than 1 year after ASCT, and these patients were excluded from later analyses so that confounding by immune reconstitution would be avoided. Newly diagnosed patients were reported to have lower baseline TCR diversity than healthy donors, and relapsed/refractory patients were reported to have lower baseline TCR diversity still.

This TCR was sampled from a human donor with classical Hodgkin lymphoma. The chain joins TRBV11-3 to TRBJ2-3; TRBD2 fits 12 bases in the junction. This sample comprised CD4+ T cells from blood, obtained before the fourth cycle of nivolumab. CDR3 region: CASSPPLAGGPGGTQYF. The nucleotides are TGTGCCAGCAGCCCACCTCTAGCGGGGGGGCCTGGCGGGACGCAGTATTTT.